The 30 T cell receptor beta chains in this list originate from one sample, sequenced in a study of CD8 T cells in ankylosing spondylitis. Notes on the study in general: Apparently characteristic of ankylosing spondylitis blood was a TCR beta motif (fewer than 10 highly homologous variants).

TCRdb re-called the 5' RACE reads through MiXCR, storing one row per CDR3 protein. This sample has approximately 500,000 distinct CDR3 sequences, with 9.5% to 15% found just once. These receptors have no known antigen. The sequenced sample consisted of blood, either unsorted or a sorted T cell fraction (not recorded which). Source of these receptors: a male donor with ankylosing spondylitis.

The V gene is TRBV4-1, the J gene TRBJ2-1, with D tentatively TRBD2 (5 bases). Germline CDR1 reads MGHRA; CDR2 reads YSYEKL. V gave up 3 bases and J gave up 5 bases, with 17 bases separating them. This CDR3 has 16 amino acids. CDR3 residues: CASSQNSATPHNEQFF. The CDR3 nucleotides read TGCGCCAGCAGCCAGAATAGCGCAACCCCTCACAATGAGCAGTTCTTC.

In nucleotides, the CDR3 is TGTGCCAGCAGCATTGGACAGGTCTCCTACGAGCAGTACTTC. Protein: CASSIGQVSYEQYF. The gene calls are TRBV7-9 and TRBJ2-7; 7 nucleotides align to TRBD1. Germline CDR1 is SEHNR and CDR2 is FQNEAQ (reference sequence). Trimming cost V 5 bases and J 0 bases; bases outside gene matches: 4. The CDR3 consists of 14 residues.

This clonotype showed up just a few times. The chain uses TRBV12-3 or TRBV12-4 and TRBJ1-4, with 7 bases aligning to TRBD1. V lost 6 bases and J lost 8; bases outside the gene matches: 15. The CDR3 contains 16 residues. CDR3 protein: CASSQRGKTGVEKLFF. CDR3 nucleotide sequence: TGTGCCAGCAGCCAACGCGGGAAAACAGGGGTGGAAAAACTGTTTTTT.

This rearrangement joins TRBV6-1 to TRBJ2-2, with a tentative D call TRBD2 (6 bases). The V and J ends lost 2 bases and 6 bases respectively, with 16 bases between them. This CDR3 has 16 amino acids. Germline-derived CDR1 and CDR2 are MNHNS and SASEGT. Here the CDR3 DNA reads TGTGCCAGCAGTGAATACGAGGGAGGCGGGCCCGGGGAGCTGTTTTTT. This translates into CASSEYEGGGPGELFF.

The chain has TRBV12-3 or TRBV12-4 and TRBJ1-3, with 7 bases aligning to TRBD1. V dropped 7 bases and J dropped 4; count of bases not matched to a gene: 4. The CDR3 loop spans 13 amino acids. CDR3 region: CASNLDRGNTIYF. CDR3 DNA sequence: TGTGCCAGCAACTTGGACAGGGGAAACACCATATATTTT.

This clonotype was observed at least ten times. The CDR3 region is CSARGTENTGELFF. The CDR3 DNA follows: TGCAGTGCTAGAGGGACTGAGAACACCGGGGAGCTGTTTTTT. The rearrangement joins TRBV20-1 to TRBJ2-2; D is possibly TRBD2 (5 bases). V lost 1 base to trimming and J lost 1 base, with 7 bases between them. Germline CDR1 DFQATT, CDR2 SNEGSKA (reference sequence). The CDR3 contains 14 residues.

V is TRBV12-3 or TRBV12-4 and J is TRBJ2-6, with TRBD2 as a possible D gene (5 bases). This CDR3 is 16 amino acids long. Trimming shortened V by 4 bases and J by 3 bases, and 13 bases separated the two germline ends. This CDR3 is CASSSGGPFGANVLTF. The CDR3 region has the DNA TGTGCCAGCAGTTCCGGAGGCCCTTTTGGGGCCAACGTCCTGACTTTC.

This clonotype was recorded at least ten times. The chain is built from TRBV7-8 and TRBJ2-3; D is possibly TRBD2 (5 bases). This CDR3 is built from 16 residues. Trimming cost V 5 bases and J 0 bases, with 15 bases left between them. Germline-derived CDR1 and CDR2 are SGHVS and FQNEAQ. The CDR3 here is CASSPRGSASTDTQYF. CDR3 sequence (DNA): TGTGCCAGCAGCCCGCGAGGTAGCGCTAGCACAGATACGCAGTATTTT.

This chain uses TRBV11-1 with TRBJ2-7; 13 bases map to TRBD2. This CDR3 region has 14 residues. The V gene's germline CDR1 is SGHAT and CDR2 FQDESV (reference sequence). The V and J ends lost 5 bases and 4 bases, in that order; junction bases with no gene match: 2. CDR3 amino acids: CASSRTSGGYEQYF. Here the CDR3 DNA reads TGTGCCAGCAGCCGGACTAGCGGGGGTTACGAGCAGTACTTC. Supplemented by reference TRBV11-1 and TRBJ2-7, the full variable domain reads EAEVAQSPRYKITEKSQAVAFWCDPISGHATLYWYRQILGQGPELLVQFQDESVVDDSQLPKDRFSAERLKGVDSTLKIQPAELGDSAMYLCASSRTSGGYEQYFGPGTRLTVT.

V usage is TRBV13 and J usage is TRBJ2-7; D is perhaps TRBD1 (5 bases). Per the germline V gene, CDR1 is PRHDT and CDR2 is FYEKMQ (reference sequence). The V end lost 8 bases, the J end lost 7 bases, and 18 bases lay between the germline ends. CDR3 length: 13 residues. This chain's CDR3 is CASGAQPAGEQYF. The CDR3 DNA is TGTGCCAGCGGGGCCCAACCCGCTGGGGAGCAGTACTTC.

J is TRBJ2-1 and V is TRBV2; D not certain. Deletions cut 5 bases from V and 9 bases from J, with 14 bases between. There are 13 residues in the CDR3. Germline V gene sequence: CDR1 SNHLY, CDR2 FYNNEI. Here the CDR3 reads CASSPKKNAEQFF. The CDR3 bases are TGTGCCAGCAGTCCTAAAAAGAACGCTGAGCAGTTCTTC. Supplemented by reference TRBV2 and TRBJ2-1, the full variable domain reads EPEVTQTPSHQVTQMGQEVILRCVPISNHLYFYWYRQILGQKVEFLVSFYNNEISEKSEIFDDQFSVERPDGSNFTLKIRSTKLEDSAMYFCASSPKKNAEQFFGPGTRLTVL.

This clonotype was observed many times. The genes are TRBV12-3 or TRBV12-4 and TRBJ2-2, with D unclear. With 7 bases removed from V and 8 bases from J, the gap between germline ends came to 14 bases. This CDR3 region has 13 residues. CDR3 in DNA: TGTGCCAGCACCCCCGTGTACGAGGGGGAGCTGTTTTTT. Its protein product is CASTPVYEGELFF.

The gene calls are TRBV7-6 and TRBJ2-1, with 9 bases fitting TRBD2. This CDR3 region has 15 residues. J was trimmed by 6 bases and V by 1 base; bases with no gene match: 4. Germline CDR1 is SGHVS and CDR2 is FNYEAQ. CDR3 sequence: CASSLEGLAGNEQFF. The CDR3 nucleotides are TGTGCCAGCAGCTTAGAGGGACTAGCCGGCAATGAGCAGTTCTTC.

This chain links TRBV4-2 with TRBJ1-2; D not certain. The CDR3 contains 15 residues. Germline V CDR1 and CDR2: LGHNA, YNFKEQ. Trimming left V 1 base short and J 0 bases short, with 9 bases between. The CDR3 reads CASSQALAANYGYTF. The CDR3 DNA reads TGTGCCAGCAGCCAAGCTCTGGCAGCTAACTATGGCTACACCTTC.

In nucleotides, the CDR3 is TGCGCCAGCAGCTTGGTTACCCCCCCGAACACTGAAGCTTTCTTT. It codes for CASSLVTPPNTEAFF. V is TRBV5-1 and J is TRBJ1-1; D not resolved. This CDR3 is built from 15 residues. Trimming stripped 0 bases from V and 1 base from J, with 10 bases between. The germline V gene has CDR1 SGHRS and CDR2 YFSETQ.

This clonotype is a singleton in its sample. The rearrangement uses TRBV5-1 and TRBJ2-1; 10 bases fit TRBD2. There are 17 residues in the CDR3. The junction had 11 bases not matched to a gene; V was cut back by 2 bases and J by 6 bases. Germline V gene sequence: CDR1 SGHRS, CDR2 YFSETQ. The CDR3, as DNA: TGCGCCAGCAGCTTTGCTAGCGGGAGTGCTCTAATCAATGAGCAGTTCTTC. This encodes CASSFASGSALINEQFF. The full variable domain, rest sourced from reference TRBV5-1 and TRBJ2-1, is KAGVTQTPRYLIKTRGQQVTLSCSPISGHRSVSWYQQTPGQGLQFLFEYFSETQRNKGNFPGRFSGRQFSNSRSEMNVSTLELGDSALYLCASSFASGSALINEQFFGPGTRLTVL.

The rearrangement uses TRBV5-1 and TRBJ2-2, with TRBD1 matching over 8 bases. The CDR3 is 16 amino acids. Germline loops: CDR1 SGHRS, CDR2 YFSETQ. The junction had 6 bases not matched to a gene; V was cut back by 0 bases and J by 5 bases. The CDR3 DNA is TGCGCCAGCAGCTTGGCCTGGACAGGGCTTACCGGGGAGCTGTTTTTT. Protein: CASSLAWTGLTGELFF.

The CDR3 bases are TGTGCCAGCAGCTTAGGGACCCATAATGAAAAACTGTTTTTT. Protein: CASSLGTHNEKLFF. The rearrangement links TRBV7-9 to TRBJ1-4; D gene unclear. From germline, CDR1 is SEHNR and CDR2 FQNEAQ (reference sequence). This CDR3 is built from 14 residues. Trimming cost V 1 base and J 4 bases, with 7 bases left between them.

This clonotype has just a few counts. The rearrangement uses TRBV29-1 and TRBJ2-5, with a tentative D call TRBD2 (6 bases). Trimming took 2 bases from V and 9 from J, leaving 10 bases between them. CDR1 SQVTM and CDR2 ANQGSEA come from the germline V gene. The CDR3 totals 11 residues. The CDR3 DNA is TGCAGCGTTGAAACGCGGGGTTCCCAGTACTTC. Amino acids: CSVETRGSQYF.

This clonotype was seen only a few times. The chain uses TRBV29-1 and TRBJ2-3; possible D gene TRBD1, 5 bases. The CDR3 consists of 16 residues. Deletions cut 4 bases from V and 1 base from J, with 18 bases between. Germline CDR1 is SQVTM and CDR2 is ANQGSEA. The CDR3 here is CSVGGTPETGTDTQYF. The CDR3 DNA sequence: TGCAGCGTTGGGGGCACACCCGAGACGGGCACAGATACGCAGTATTTT.

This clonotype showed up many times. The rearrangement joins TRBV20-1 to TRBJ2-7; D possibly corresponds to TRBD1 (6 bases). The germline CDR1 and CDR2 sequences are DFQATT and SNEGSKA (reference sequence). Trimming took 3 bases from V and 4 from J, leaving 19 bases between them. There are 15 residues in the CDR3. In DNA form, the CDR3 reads TGCAGTGCTAGGAGGATTGGGGGCGCTCATTACGAGCAGTACTTC. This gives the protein CSARRIGGAHYEQYF.

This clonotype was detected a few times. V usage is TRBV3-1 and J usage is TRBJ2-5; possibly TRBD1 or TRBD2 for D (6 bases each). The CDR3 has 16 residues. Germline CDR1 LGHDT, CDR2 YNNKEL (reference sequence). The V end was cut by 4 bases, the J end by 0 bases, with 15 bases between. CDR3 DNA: TGTGCCAGCAGCCGTCGGGAGACAGGATACCAAGAGACCCAGTACTTC. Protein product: CASSRRETGYQETQYF.

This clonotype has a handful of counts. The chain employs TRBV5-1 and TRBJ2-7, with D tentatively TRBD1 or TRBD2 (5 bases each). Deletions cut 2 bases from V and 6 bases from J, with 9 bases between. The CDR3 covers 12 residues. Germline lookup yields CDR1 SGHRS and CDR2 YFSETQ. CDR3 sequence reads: CASSLGAGEQYV. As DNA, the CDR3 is TGCGCCAGCAGCTTAGGGGCGGGCGAGCAGTACGTC.

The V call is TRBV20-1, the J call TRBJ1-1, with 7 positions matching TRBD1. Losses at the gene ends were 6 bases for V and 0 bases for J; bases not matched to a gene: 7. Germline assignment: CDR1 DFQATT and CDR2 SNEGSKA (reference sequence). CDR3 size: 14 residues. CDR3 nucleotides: TGCAGTGCACCCGGACAGGAACTGAACACTGAAGCTTTCTTT. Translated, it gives CSAPGQELNTEAFF.

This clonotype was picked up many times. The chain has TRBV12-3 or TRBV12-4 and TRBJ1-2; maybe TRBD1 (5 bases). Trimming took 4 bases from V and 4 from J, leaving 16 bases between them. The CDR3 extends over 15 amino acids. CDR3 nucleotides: TGTGCCAGCAGTTGGGGACCCGGGGGAGGCTATGGCTACACCTTC. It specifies CASSWGPGGGYGYTF.

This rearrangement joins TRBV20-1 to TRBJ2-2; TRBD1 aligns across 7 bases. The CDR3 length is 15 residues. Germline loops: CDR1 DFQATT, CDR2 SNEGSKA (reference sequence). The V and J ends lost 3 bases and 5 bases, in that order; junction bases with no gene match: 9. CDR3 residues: CSARIPGQITGELFF. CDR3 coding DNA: TGCAGTGCTAGGATTCCGGGACAGATAACCGGGGAGCTGTTTTTT.

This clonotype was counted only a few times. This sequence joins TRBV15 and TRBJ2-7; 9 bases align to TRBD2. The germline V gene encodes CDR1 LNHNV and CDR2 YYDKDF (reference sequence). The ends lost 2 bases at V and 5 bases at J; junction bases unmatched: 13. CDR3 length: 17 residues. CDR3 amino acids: CATSRPAAGGPRNEQYF. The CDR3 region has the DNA TGTGCCACCAGCAGACCTGCAGCGGGAGGCCCAAGAAACGAGCAGTACTTC.

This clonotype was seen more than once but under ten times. In DNA, the CDR3 is TGCAGTGCCGAGGGTGCACCGGGGAATGAGCAGTTCTTC. This translates into CSAEGAPGNEQFF. The chain joins TRBV20-1 to TRBJ2-1, with D perhaps matching TRBD2 (5 bases). The length of the CDR3 is 13 residues. V lost 6 bases and J lost 7, with 16 bases in between. CDR1 and CDR2 (germline): DFQATT, SNEGSKA (reference sequence).

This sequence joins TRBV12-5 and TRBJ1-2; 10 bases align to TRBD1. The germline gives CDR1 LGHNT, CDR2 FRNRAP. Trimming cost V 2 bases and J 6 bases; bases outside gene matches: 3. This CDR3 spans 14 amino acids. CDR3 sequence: CASGLPGTGDGYTF. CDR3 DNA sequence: TGTGCTAGTGGTTTGCCCGGGACAGGGGATGGCTACACCTTC.

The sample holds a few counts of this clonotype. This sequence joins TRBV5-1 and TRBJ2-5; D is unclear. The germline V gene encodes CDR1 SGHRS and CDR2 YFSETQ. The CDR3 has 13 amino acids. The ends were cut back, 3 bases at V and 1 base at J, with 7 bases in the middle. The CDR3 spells CASSSSAQETQYF. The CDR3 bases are TGCGCCAGCAGCTCCAGCGCCCAAGAGACCCAGTACTTC.